The 29 T cell receptor beta chains listed next were all sequenced from one sample in a study of blood T cell repertoires in COVID-19. TCRdb keeps only in-frame clones here, not all; method: immunoSEQ multiplex PCR. The sample carries some 45,000 clones, over 85% recorded once. The sample consisted of peripheral blood. The source is a man in his 60s with COVID-19, enrolled during active disease.

The chain uses TRBV5-5 and TRBJ2-2, with D hard to call. The CDR3 has 15 amino acids. Germline V gene sequence: CDR1 SGHKS, CDR2 YYEKEE (reference sequence). Trimming took 0 bases from V and 6 from J, leaving 12 bases between them. CDR3 DNA sequence: TGTGCCAGCAGCTTGGATAGTAACAGCCCCGGGGAGCTGTTTTTT. Amino acid sequence: CASSLDSNSPGELFF.

The chain couples TRBV2 to TRBJ2-2; D uncertain. V lost 8 bases, J lost 0 bases, and 13 bases lay in between. CDR3 size: 15 residues. Germline lookup yields CDR1 SNHLY and CDR2 FYNNEI. The CDR3: CASRDNPTNTGELFF. CDR3 DNA sequence: TGTGCCAGCCGCGACAACCCCACGAACACCGGGGAGCTGTTTTTT.

The gene calls are TRBV7-2 and TRBJ1-1, with D perhaps TRBD1 (5 bases). Trimming removed 1 base at V and 8 bases at J, with 11 bases between. Germline-derived CDR1 and CDR2 are SGHTA and FQGNSA. This CDR3 region has 13 residues. The CDR3 coding sequence is TGTGCCAGCAGCTTAGTGCAGGGAACCGAAGCTTTCTTT. Amino acids: CASSLVQGTEAFF.

J is TRBJ2-1 and V is TRBV30; 11 positions match TRBD2. The germline CDR1 and CDR2 sequences are GTSNPN and SVGIG (reference sequence). Trimming cost V 3 bases and J 2 bases; bases outside gene matches: 3. CDR3 length: 15 residues. The CDR3 bases are TGTGCCTGGAGCCTAGCGGGGGGCACCTACAATGAGCAGTTCTTC. Its protein is CAWSLAGGTYNEQFF.

The chain joins TRBV24-1 to TRBJ1-5; a weak D match, TRBD1 (5 bases). Germline CDR1 KGHDR, CDR2 SFDVKD. This CDR3 comprises 14 residues. CDR3 DNA: TGTGTCCTAAACCCAGGGCCCCCCAATCAGCCCCAGCATTTT. Amino acids: CVLNPGPPNQPQHF.

The CDR3 DNA reads as TGTGCCAGCAGCTTAATAGCGGGACCGCCGAACGTCCTGACTTTC. It translates to CASSLIAGPPNVLTF. This chain connects TRBV7-3 to TRBJ2-6; 8 nucleotides align to TRBD2. The CDR3 covers 15 residues. Per the germline V gene, CDR1 is SGHTA and CDR2 is FQGTGA. V gave up 1 base and J gave up 10 bases; unmatched junction bases: 6.

The chain recombines TRBV6-5 with TRBJ2-3; TRBD2 matches 15 bases. Losses at the gene ends were 6 bases for V and 3 bases for J; bases not matched to a gene: 1. Germline values: CDR1 MNHEY, CDR2 SVGAGI. The CDR3 consists of 15 residues. The CDR3 DNA is TGTGCCAGCAGGGGACTAGCGGGAGGTACAGATACGCAGTATTTT. Translating gives CASRGLAGGTDTQYF.

This clone was seen only once. The CDR3 DNA reads TGTGCCAGCAGCGTAGGGGTTCGGGGAGCTCCCTTCTACGAGCAGTACTTC. The encoded protein is CASSVGVRGAPFYEQYF. The chain couples TRBV9 to TRBJ2-7, with D perhaps matching TRBD2 (5 bases). The CDR3 has 17 residues. Germline V gene data show CDR1 as SGDLS and CDR2 as YYNGEE. Trimming removed 0 bases from V and 3 bases from J, with 19 bases in between.

The chain carries TRBV7-6 and TRBJ2-2; D perhaps matches TRBD1 (6 bases). V was pared by 0 bases and J by 5 bases, with 10 bases between. Germline values: CDR1 SGHVS, CDR2 FNYEAQ. The CDR3 is 15 amino acids. The CDR3 DNA sequence: TGTGCCAGCAGCTTAGCGGGGGCCGCGACCGGGGAGCTGTTTTTT. The encoded protein is CASSLAGAATGELFF.

This rearrangement joins TRBV2 to TRBJ2-2; no clear D gene. Germline CDR1 reads SNHLY; CDR2 reads FYNNEI. V lost 3 bases to trimming and J lost 0 bases, with 5 bases between them. The CDR3 extends over 14 amino acids. The CDR3 sequence: CASSDRSNTGELFF. Written as DNA, the CDR3 is TGTGCCAGCAGTGACAGGTCGAACACCGGGGAGCTGTTTTTT.

The gene calls are TRBV28 and TRBJ1-5; D remains unclear. The germline V and J ends were trimmed by 8 bases and 8 bases, with 25 bases remaining between them. The CDR3 is 16 residues long. CDR1 and CDR2 from the germline V gene are MDHEN and SYDVKM. The CDR3 spells CASFPEGSRWSKPQHF. The CDR3 DNA sequence: TGTGCCAGCTTTCCCGAGGGCTCACGATGGAGTAAGCCCCAGCATTTT.

This chain links TRBV5-1 with TRBJ2-7, with 8 bases fitting TRBD2. The CDR3 spans 15 residues. After removal of 4 bases from V and 2 bases from J, the junction contained 8 bases not matched to a gene. Germline assignment: CDR1 SGHRS and CDR2 YFSETQ. The CDR3 region is CASSPQVGGAYEQYF. CDR3 nucleotides: TGCGCCAGCAGCCCCCAGGTCGGGGGGGCCTACGAGCAGTACTTC.

The chain's CDR3 is CASSQTLGERRAADTQYF. CDR3 in DNA: TGTGCCAGCAGTCAAACCCTCGGGGAGCGGAGGGCGGCAGATACGCAGTATTTT. The chain joins TRBV2 to TRBJ2-3, with a weak D call TRBD2 (6 bases). The V gene lost 5 bases and the J gene lost 4 bases, with 25 bases spanning the gap. Germline CDR1 reads SNHLY; CDR2 reads FYNNEI. This CDR3 region has 18 residues.

The genes are TRBV30 and TRBJ1-2; D may be TRBD1 (6 bases). The germline V gene has CDR1 GTSNPN and CDR2 SVGIG (reference sequence). Trimming removed 1 base from V and 5 bases from J, with 17 bases in between. This CDR3 has 15 residues. The CDR3 sequence is CAWSGGPQGRYGYTF. CDR3 coding DNA: TGTGCCTGGAGTGGGGGCCCACAGGGTAGATATGGCTACACCTTC.

This chain joins TRBV2 and TRBJ2-4; maybe TRBD2 (6 bases). Germline V gene data show CDR1 as SNHLY and CDR2 as FYNNEI. V was shortened by 0 bases and J by 5 bases, with 26 bases between the two germline ends. The CDR3 sequence is 20 residues long. The CDR3 loop reads CASSEAGGRPGTRLQNIQYF. The DNA for the CDR3 is TGTGCCAGCAGTGAAGCGGGGGGTAGACCAGGGACCCGACTACAAAACATTCAGTACTTC.

The chain is built from TRBV6-2 or TRBV6-3 and TRBJ2-7; 8 nucleotides align to TRBD1. J lost 4 bases, V lost 2 bases, and 7 bases had no gene match. In germline, CDR1 is MNHEY, CDR2 SVGEGT. The length of the CDR3 is 15 residues. CDR3: CASSYPGQGFYEQYF. The CDR3 DNA sequence: TGTGCCAGCAGTTACCCAGGACAGGGATTTTACGAGCAGTACTTC.

The rearrangement links TRBV5-1 to TRBJ1-1; 9 nucleotides agree with TRBD1. The germline gives CDR1 SGHRS, CDR2 YFSETQ. V lost 4 bases and J lost 3; bases outside the gene matches: 4. The CDR3 contains 14 residues. CDR3 nucleotides: TGCGCCAGCAGCCTACGACAGGGGGACACTGAAGCTTTCTTT. Protein sequence: CASSLRQGDTEAFF.

The chain uses TRBV18 and TRBJ2-1; 7 bases line up with TRBD1. This CDR3 spans 15 amino acids. Trimming removed 5 bases from V and 5 bases from J; junction bases left unmatched: 9. Germline CDR1 and CDR2: KGHSH and LQKENI. The CDR3 nucleotides read TGTGCCAGCTCATCCGGACAGGTATCAAACAATGAGCAGTTCTTC. Its protein is CASSSGQVSNNEQFF.

The chain couples TRBV21-1 to TRBJ1-5. TRBV21-1 is listed as a pseudogene. The CDR3 loop spans 19 amino acids. Here the CDR3 reads CASSKRARREDYSNQPQHF. CDR3 nucleotides: TGTGCCAGCAGCAAACGAGCCAGGCGCGAAGACTATAGCAATCAGCCCCAGCATTTT.

The chain recombines TRBV6-5 with TRBJ2-1; D is possibly TRBD1 (5 bases). CDR1 is MNHEY and CDR2 is SVGAGI in the germline V gene. CDR3 length: 13 amino acids. Between the trimmed V and J ends, which lost 6 bases and 9 bases, there was a span of 15 bases. This CDR3 is CASRRTGKTEQFF. In nucleotides, the CDR3 is TGTGCCAGCAGAAGAACAGGAAAAACTGAGCAGTTCTTC.

This rearrangement joins TRBV21-1 to TRBJ2-7; the table gives TRBD2 as D, unverified against the DNA. TRBV21-1 is flagged as a pseudogene. The CDR3 consists of 8 residues. CDR3 residues: CASNNSYF. The CDR3 DNA sequence: TGTGCCAGCAACAATTCTTACTTC.

The V and J genes are TRBV9 and TRBJ2-2; a possible D gene is TRBD1 (5 bases). The CDR3 spans 16 residues. Germline V gene sequence: CDR1 SGDLS, CDR2 YYNGEE. Trimming cost V 2 bases and J 0 bases, with 11 bases left between them. In nucleotides, the CDR3 is TGTGCCAGCAGCGTCAACAGGTACCCGAACACCGGGGAGCTGTTTTTT. Amino acids: CASSVNRYPNTGELFF.

J is TRBJ2-7 and V is TRBV27; TRBD2 aligns across 9 bases. V was pared by 5 bases and J by 2 bases, with 10 bases of the junction left unmatched. CDR3 length: 16 residues. Germline CDR1 is MNHEY and CDR2 is SMNVEV (reference sequence). This CDR3 reads CASSTFQSGRTYEQYF. CDR3 bases: TGTGCCAGCAGTACCTTCCAAAGCGGGAGGACCTACGAGCAGTACTTC.

This clone was seen just once. The rearrangement links TRBV3-1 (or the pseudogene TRBV3-2) to TRBJ1-1, with D possibly being TRBD1 (6 bases). The CDR3 sequence is 15 residues long. From germline, CDR1 is LGHDT and CDR2 YNNKEL (reference sequence). Trimming pared 1 base from V and 8 bases from J, leaving 17 bases between. The CDR3 DNA reads TGTGCCAGCAGCCAAGCACAGGGCCTTATCCGAGAAGCTTTCTTT. Its protein product is CASSQAQGLIREAFF.

The V and J genes are TRBV3-1 (or the pseudogene TRBV3-2) and TRBJ2-7; the D gene is possibly TRBD1 (6 bases). Trimming took 4 bases from V and 5 from J, leaving 12 bases between them. The CDR3 runs 13 residues. Per the germline V gene, CDR1 is LGHDT and CDR2 is YNNKEL (reference sequence). The CDR3 spells CASSRQDGNEQYF. CDR3 DNA: TGTGCCAGCAGCCGACAGGATGGCAACGAGCAGTACTTC.

This chain joins TRBV3-1 (or the pseudogene TRBV3-2) and TRBJ1-3; 7 bases are a match to TRBD1. The CDR3 totals 15 residues. V shed 5 bases and J 0 bases; nucleotides not matched to a gene: 4. CDR1 and CDR2 from the germline V gene are LGHDT and YNNKEL (reference sequence). CDR3 protein: CASSLSGGSGNTIYF. DNA for the CDR3: TGTGCCAGCAGCTTATCAGGGGGCTCTGGAAACACCATATATTTT.

The chain joins TRBV6-5 to TRBJ1-5; D possibly corresponds to TRBD1 (5 bases). This CDR3 region has 14 residues. V was pared by 4 bases and J by 7 bases, with 14 bases between. Germline loops: CDR1 MNHEY, CDR2 SVGAGI. The CDR3 DNA is TGTGCCAGCAGTTCAAGGCAGGGAACCCAGCCCCAGCATTTT. It is translated as CASSSRQGTQPQHF.

V is TRBV5-1 and J is TRBJ1-6; TRBD1 matches 11 bases. V shed 4 bases and J 2 bases; nucleotides not matched to a gene: 5. From germline, CDR1 is SGHRS and CDR2 YFSETQ. The CDR3 covers 17 residues. The CDR3 DNA reads as TGCGCCAGCAGCGCCTGGGACAGGGGGACCTATAATTCACCCCTCCACTTT. Translation: CASSAWDRGTYNSPLHF.

The V call is TRBV4-1, the J call TRBJ2-7; 8 bases are a match to TRBD2. V dropped 1 base and J dropped 7; count of bases not matched to a gene: 9. From germline, CDR1 is MGHRA and CDR2 YSYEKL. The CDR3 contains 15 residues. This chain's CDR3 is CASSQVHGRAEEQYF. The CDR3 DNA is TGCGCCAGCAGCCAAGTCCACGGGAGGGCCGAAGAGCAGTACTTC.